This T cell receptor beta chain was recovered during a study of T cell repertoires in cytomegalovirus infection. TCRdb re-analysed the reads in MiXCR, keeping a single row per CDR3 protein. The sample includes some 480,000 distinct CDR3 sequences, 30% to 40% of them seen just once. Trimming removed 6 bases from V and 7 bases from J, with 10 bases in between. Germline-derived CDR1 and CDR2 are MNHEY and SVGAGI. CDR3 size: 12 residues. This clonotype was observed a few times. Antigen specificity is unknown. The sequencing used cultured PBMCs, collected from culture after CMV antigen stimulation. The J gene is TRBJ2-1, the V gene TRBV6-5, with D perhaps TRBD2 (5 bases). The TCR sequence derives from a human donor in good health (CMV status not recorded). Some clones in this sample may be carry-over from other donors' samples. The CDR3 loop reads CASRTGNNEQFF. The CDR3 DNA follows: TGTGCCAGCAGGACGGGAAATAATGAGCAGTTCTTC.